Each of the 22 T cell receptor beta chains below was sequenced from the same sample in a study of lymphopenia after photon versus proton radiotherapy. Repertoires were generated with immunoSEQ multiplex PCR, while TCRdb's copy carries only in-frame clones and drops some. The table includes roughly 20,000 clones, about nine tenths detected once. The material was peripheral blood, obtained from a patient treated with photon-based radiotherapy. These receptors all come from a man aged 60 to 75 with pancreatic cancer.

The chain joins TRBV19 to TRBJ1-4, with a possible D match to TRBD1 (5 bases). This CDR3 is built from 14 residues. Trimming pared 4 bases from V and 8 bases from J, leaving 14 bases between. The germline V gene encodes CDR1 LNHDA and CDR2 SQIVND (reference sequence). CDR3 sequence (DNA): TGTGCCAGTAGTACCGGCAGGGCGAGAGAAAAACTGTTTTTT. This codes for CASSTGRAREKLFF.

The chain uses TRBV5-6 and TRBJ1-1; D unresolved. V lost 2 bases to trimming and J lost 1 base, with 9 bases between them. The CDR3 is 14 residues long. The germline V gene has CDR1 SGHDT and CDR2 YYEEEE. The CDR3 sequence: CASSFGLKNTEAFF. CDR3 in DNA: TGTGCCAGCAGCTTCGGGCTGAAGAACACTGAAGCTTTCTTT.

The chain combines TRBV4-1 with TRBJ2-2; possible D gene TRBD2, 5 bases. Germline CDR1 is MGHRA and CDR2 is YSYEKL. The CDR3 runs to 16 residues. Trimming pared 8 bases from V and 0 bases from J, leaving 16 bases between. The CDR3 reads CASRTVGRTNTGELFF. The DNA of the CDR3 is TGCGCCAGCCGAACCGTGGGGAGAACGAACACCGGGGAGCTGTTTTTT.

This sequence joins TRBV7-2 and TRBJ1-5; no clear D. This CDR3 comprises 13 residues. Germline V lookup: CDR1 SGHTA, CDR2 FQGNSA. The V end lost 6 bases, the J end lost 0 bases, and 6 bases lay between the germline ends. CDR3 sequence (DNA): TGTGCCAGCAGGGCCTATAGCAATCAGCCCCAGCATTTT. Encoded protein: CASRAYSNQPQHF.

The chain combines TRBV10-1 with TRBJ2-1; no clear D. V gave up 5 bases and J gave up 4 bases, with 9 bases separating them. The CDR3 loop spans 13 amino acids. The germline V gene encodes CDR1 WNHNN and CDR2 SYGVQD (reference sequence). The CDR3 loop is CASSSKAYNEQFF. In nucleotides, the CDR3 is TGCGCCAGCAGTAGCAAAGCTTACAATGAGCAGTTCTTC.

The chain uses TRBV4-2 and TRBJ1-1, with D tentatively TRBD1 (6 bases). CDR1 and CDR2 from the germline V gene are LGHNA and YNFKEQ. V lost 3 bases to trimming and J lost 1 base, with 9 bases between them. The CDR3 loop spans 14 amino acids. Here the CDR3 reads CASSHRQANTEAFF. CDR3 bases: TGTGCCAGCAGCCATCGACAGGCGAACACTGAAGCTTTCTTT.

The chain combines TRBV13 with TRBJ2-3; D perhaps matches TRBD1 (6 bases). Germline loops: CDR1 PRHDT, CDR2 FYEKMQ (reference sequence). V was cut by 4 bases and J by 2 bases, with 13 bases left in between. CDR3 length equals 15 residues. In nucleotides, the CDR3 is TGTGCCAGCAGCTCTGGGGGCCGGGCCACAGATACGCAGTATTTT. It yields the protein CASSSGGRATDTQYF.

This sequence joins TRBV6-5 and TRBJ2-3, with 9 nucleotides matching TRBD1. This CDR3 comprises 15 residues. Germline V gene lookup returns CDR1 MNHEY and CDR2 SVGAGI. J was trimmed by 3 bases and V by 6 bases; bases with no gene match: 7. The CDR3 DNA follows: TGTGCCAGCAGGGAACAGGGGGCGGCGACAGATACGCAGTATTTT. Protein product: CASREQGAATDTQYF.

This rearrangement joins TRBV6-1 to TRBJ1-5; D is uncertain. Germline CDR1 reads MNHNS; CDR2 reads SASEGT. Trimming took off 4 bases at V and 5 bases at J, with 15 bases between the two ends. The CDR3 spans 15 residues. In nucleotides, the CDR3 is TGTGCCAGCAGTGCCAGCGGGAACGCTGATCAGCCCCAGCATTTT. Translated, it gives CASSASGNADQPQHF.

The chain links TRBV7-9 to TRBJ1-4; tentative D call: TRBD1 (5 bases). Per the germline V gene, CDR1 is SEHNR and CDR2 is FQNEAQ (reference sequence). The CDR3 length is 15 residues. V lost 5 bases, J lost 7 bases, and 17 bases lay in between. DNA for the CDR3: TGTGCCAGCAGCCCCGGGGGGAGTGTAACTGAAAAACTGTTTTTT. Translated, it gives CASSPGGSVTEKLFF.

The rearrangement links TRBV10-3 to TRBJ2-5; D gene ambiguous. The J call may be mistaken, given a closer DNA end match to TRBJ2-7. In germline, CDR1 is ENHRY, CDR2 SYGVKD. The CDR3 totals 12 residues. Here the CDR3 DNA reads TGTGCCATCAGTGAGTCATCCTACGAGCAGTACTTC. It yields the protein CAISESSYEQYF.

The CDR3 DNA sequence: TGTGCCAGCAGCGGCCGCAATCAGCCCCAGCATTTT. Its protein product is CASSGRNQPQHF. The genes are TRBV7-2 and TRBJ1-5, with no clear D. CDR1 and CDR2 from the germline V gene are SGHTA and FQGNSA. This CDR3 is built from 12 residues. Trimming stripped 5 bases from V and 2 bases from J, with 4 bases between.

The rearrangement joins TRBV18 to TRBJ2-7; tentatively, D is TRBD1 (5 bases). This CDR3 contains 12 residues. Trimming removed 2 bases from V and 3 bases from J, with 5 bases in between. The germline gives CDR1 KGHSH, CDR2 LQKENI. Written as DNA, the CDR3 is TGTGCCAGCTCACCAAGGGGCTACGAGCAGTACTTC. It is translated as CASSPRGYEQYF.

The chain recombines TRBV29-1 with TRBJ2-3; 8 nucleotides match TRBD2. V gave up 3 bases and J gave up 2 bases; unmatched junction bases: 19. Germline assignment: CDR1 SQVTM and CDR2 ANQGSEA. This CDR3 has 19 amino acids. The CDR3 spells CSVDVGGWTGGPDTDTQYF. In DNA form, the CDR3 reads TGCAGCGTTGACGTAGGGGGGTGGACGGGGGGGCCGGACACAGATACGCAGTATTTT.

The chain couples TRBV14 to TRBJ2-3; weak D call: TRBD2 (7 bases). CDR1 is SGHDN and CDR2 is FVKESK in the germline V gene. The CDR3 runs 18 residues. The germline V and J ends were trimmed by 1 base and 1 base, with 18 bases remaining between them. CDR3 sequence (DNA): TGTGCCAGCAGCCAAGCCGCGGGGGCCTTAAGAGGCACAGATACGCAGTATTTT. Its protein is CASSQAAGALRGTDTQYF. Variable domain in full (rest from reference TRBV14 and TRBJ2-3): EAGVTQFPSHSVIEKGQTVTLRCDPISGHDNLYWYRRVMGKEIKFLLHFVKESKQDESGMPNNRFLAERTGGTYSTLKVQPAELEDSGVYFCASSQAAGALRGTDTQYFGPGTRLTVL.

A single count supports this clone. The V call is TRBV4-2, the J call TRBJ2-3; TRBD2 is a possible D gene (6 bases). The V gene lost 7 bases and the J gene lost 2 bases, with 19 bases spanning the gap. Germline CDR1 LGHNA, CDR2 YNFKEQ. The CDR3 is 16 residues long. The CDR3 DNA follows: TGTGCCAGCAACAGCCGGGGGTCACAATACACAGATACGCAGTATTTT. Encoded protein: CASNSRGSQYTDTQYF.

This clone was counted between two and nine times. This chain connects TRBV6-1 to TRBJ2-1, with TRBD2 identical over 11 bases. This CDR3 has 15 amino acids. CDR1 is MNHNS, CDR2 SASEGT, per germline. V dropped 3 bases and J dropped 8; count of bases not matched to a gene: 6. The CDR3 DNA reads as TGTGCCAGCAGTGATTTAGCGGGGGGGCGCCATGAGCAGTTCTTC. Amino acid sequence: CASSDLAGGRHEQFF.

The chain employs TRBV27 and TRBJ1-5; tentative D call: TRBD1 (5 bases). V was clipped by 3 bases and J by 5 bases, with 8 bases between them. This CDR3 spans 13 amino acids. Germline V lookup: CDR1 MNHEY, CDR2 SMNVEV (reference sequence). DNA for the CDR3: TGTGCCAGCAGTTTTGGGGGAGATCAGCCCCAGCATTTT. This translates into CASSFGGDQPQHF.

CDR3 loop: CASSPGASTDTQYF. CDR3 sequence (DNA): TGTGCCAGCTCACCAGGAGCGAGCACAGATACGCAGTATTTT. This chain joins TRBV18 and TRBJ2-3; the D is unclear. The CDR3 runs to 14 residues. With 2 bases removed from V and 0 bases from J, the gap between germline ends came to 6 bases. Germline CDR1 KGHSH, CDR2 LQKENI.

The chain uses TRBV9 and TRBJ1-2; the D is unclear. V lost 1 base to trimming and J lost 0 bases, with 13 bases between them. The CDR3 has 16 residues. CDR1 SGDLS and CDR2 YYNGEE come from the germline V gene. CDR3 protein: CASSVTPVPTNYGYTF. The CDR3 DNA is TGTGCCAGCAGCGTAACCCCGGTACCTACTAACTATGGCTACACCTTC.

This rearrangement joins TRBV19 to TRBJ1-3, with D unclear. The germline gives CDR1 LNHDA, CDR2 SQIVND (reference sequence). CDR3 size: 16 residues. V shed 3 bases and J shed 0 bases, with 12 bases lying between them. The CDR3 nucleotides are TGTGCCAGTAGTATTCACATTCCCCTCTCTGGAAACACCATATATTTT. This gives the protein CASSIHIPLSGNTIYF.

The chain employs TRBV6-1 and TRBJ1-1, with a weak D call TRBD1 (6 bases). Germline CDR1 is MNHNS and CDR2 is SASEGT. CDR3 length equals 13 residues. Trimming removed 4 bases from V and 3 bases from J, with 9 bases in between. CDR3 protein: CASSGQEDTEAFF. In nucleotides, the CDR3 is TGTGCCAGCAGTGGACAGGAAGACACTGAAGCTTTCTTT.